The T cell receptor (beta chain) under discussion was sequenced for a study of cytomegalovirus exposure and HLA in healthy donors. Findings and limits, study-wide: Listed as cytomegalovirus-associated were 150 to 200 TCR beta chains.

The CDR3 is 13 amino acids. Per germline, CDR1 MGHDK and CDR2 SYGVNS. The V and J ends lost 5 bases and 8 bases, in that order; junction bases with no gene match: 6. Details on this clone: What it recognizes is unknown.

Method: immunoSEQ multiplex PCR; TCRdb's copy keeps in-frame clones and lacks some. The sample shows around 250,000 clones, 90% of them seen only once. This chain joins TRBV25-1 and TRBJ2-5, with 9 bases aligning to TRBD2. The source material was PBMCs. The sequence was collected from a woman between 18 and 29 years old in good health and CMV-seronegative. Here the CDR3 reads CASSLAGGPTQYF. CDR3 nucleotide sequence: TGTGCCAGCAGTTTGGCGGGGGGGCCAACCCAGTACTTC.